This T cell receptor beta chain emerged from a study of cytomegalovirus exposure and HLA in healthy donors (dated by TCRdb to about 2017). Describing the broader study: According to an earlier analysis of 550 to 700 of the donors, 150 million to 200 million T cells yielded 117 million unique TCR beta sequences and about 300 Gb of sequence data. Class I and class II HLA loci were covered by the typing at four-digit resolution. The study aimed to test whether signatures of past pathogen exposure could be identified by cataloging public T cell receptors. Donor age, sex, ethnicity and CMV serostatus were compiled together with the repertoire data. An earlier analysis of 587 of the donors used high-throughput TCR beta sequencing to judge whether each TCR beta V gene segment behaved as functional or pseudogenic. The study used immunosequencing to profile the T cell repertoires of around 600 subjects and linked those repertoires to cytomegalovirus serostatus. The study combined high-throughput TCR immunosequencing, statistical association of individual TCRs with disease status, and machine learning to predict cytomegalovirus infection status. The number of typed donors differed by locus: about 629-640 for A, B, C, DRB1 and DQB1; about 520 for DQA1; approximately 600 for DPA1; and some 450 for DPB1. In the later analysis, no new phenotypic data were used to find candidate immune exposures; instead, reliance was placed on TCR beta sequences and their occurrence across donors. A later analysis re-examined previously published TCR beta repertoires from more than 550 donors and added high-resolution HLA genotyping to investigate patterns of TCR occurrence. In a later genetic analysis, genome-wide SNP genotypes for about 55% of the 666 donors were used, and that subset was treated as a discovery cohort. Roughly 300 gigabases of sequencing data and 75 million to 85 million unique TCR sequences made up an early release that covered 500 to 650 HLA-typed donors. Four to six DR-DQ haplotypes were handled as single units for association and clustering, since linkage in the cohort was strong. The genetic ancestry cluster associated with self-reported Caucasian donors included roughly four fifths of the 398 genotyped donors. On average, about 240,000 unique TCR beta nucleotide sequences were sequenced per donor among 398 genotyped donors of the cohort, with around 19% of those sequences being non-productive. Along with the roughly 700-subject first cohort, a separate validation cohort of about 110 different subjects was used. Every discovery cohort repertoire had been produced on one sequencing platform. Overall study outcomes, separate from this receptor: Linkage disequilibrium might explain the correlated functional status among segregating V segments, but an unknown experimental factor could not be excluded. Some IMGT-functional V segments, including TRBV6-2 and TRBV6-3, could not be distinguished by the 87-base-pair reads and were therefore excluded. A later analysis found that HLA-associated TCR beta chains were more clonally expanded and had lower generation probabilities than equally common non-associated chains. Because counts were too low, roughly 18 rarely observed V segments, including chromosome 9 orphons, were left out of the earlier analysis of several hundred of the donors. In a later analysis, 16,951 TCR beta sequences were associated with specific HLA alleles at a false discovery rate of 0.05. A further reported finding was that TCR beta sequences accurately predicted the HLA-A and HLA-B alleles for most subjects in the first cohort. Most CMV-associated TCR beta chains appeared to be HLA-restricted in a later analysis, and the HLA associations seemed to be driven largely by CMV exposure. A few of the identified cytomegalovirus-associated TCR beta chains were confirmed in vitro to be specific for cytomegalovirus antigens. The classifier was reported to diagnose cytomegalovirus status with high specificity and sensitivity in both the original cohort and the validation cohort. Broadly in line with IMGT annotations, most TCR beta V segments showed up in productive rearrangements about 90% or about 30% of the time in an earlier analysis of around 550 of the donors. Because HLA typing was unavailable for some donors at each locus, only the typed subset was used in association tests. In a later genetic analysis, fewer N-insertions in productive TCRs were reported among donors in an Asian-associated ancestry cluster than the roughly 710-donor mean. Most TCR sequences were seen in very few donors, while some public TCRs were found in many individuals. The sequencing pipeline was judged likely to have produced a cluster of highly shared sequence variants as a technical artifact. The only immune exposure information available for the cohort was CMV serostatus. It was suggested by the authors that the approach could potentially be generalized to other disease states and immunological phenotypes. Strong co-occurrence of HLA alleles, especially DR and DQ, made assigning TCR associations to individual alleles difficult. A later analysis reported that several top co-occurrence clusters appeared linked to parvovirus B19, influenza, CMV and Epstein-Barr virus. V-gene and J-gene trimming of TCR beta chains was associated with a missense DCLRE1C variant in a later genetic analysis, and the association was replicated in an independent cohort. In this cohort, only TCR beta chains were sequenced, and detectable features were limited by the absence of alpha or paired-chain data. Presence/absence analyses assumed roughly uniform sequencing depth across donors, an assumption that may not hold. In a later analysis, the rate of TCR association differed among HLA loci, with DRB1 alleles having the most associated TCRs and HLA-C alleles having the fewest. The study gave a list of about 170 TCR beta chains associated with cytomegalovirus.

Libraries were constructed by the immunoSEQ multiplex PCR assay. A mixture of 60 forward primers for TCR Vbeta segments and 13 reverse primers for TCR Jbeta segments was used in the multiplex PCR. Amplification of the CDR3 region of rearranged TCR beta genes was performed with a multiplex PCR assay on genomic DNA. The Illumina HiSeq System was used to sequence the amplified TCR beta libraries as 87-base-pair reads. The authors processed their data as follows. A later analysis counted some 74 million unique TCR beta chains across the 550 to 700 repertoires, and around 9.9 million of these chains were shared by at least two donors. A nearest-neighbor algorithm error-corrected the raw reads and collapsed the reads into unique sequences, merging closely related sequences to remove PCR and sequencing errors. To assign V, D and J gene segments, CDR3 sequences were aligned to IMGT reference sequences. For a sequence to be retained, at least a six-nucleotide match to both a V gene segment and a J gene segment was required. Rearrangements were called productive when the CDR3 lacked stop codons and stayed in frame with V and J; all others were non-productive. CDR3 was defined according to IMGT convention as the region running from the second conserved V-encoded cysteine to the conserved J-encoded phenylalanine. Sequences without an unambiguous match to a single V gene segment were excluded from the earlier analysis of approximately 600 of the donors. An earlier analysis of 587 of the donors classified V segments as functional when productive rearrangements were above 56.7% and as segregating when the standard deviation between donors was above 5%. A statistical classification framework was built to diagnose cytomegalovirus status from the catalog of TCR beta chain sequences. In a later analysis, TCR nucleotide sequences were compared against IMGT/GENE-DB human TR gene sequences so that V and J genes could be assigned. The TCRdist pipeline was used in a later analysis to assign CDR3 sequences and most-parsimonious VDJ recombination scenarios. In a later analysis, each TCR beta chain was defined by its CDR3 amino acid sequence together with its V-gene family, and reads lacking a unique V-gene family were excluded. To address suspected cross-contamination and a sequencing artifact, a later analysis removed 592 highly shared, low-generation-probability nucleotide sequences. In a later analysis, a clonal expansion index was calculated for each public chain from normalized within-repertoire ranks of inferred template counts. In a later analysis, generation probabilities were computed with a VDJ recombination model fitted to out-of-frame rearrangements, and the resulting probabilities were checked against IGoR. In a later analysis, hypergeometric tests were used to score TCR-TCR, TCR-HLA and TCR-CMV co-occurrence, with a repertoire-size bias correction applied to TCR pairs. False discovery rates were estimated in a later analysis by permuting HLA or CMV assignments 20 times. In a later analysis, co-occurring TCRs were grouped with DBSCAN, and TCRdist sequence similarity was added when clustering was performed within HLA-allele-positive subsets. Repertoires with fewer than 30,000 or more than 120,000 public chains were left out of co-occurrence clustering, as were five repertoires with anomalous nucleotide sharing. TCRdb re-hosts the immuneACCESS table, in-frame sequences only. Its copies lack some clones; in the studies checked, an unresolved V gene accounts for under half of them, and the cause for the rest is not known. V and J calls and clone size are given by that table; D and trimming were obtained from the DNA. Counted in this sample were fewer than 250,000 clones; roughly four fifths of them appeared once. Around 9.6% of the sample is held by the ten biggest clonotypes.

The cohort comprised some 730 healthy bone marrow donors. At the time of sampling, all cohort members were nominally healthy, though unrecorded immune exposures were likely present. The donor was CMV seropositive and belonged to the group of more than 250 seropositive cohort members. Each donor provided a peripheral blood sample, and peripheral blood mononuclear cells were used for TCR beta sequencing. Genomic DNA extraction from the blood cell samples was performed with the Qiagen DNeasy Blood Extraction Kit. Remarks on this clone: What antigen it recognizes has not been identified. Within one base of it there is no much larger clone, and no base qualities were kept.

Trimming removed 4 bases from V and 1 base from J, leaving 15 bases between the germline ends. Spanning cysteine to phenylalanine, the CDR3 consists of 16 amino acids. The DNA shown is the 48-base CDR3, in frame from base 1. The germline V gene sets CDR1 to SGHRS and CDR2 to YFSETQ. The sequence is built from TRBV5-1 and TRBJ1-5, with the D gene call left open. Source material: PBMCs. The source is a woman aged 45 to 65 in good health and CMV-seropositive. The DNA is as follows: TGCGCCAGCAGCCCCGGCCAGGTTGGGAGCAATCAGCCCCAGCATTTT. It translates to CASSPGQVGSNQPQHF.